Below are 8 T cell receptor beta chains sequenced from a single sample in a study of cytomegalovirus exposure and HLA in healthy donors. The PCR employed 60 Vbeta primers together with 13 Jbeta primers. Using immunoSEQ multiplex PCR, the repertoire was profiled, and TCRdb retains in-frame clones only, with some absent. The repertoire consists of about 82,000 clones, with about four fifths occurring once and the leading ten covering 5.5%. Sequenced: PBMCs. All receptors derive from a male donor in good health and CMV-seropositive.

The J gene is TRBJ1-5, the V gene TRBV5-1; perhaps TRBD1 as D (5 bases). V lost 4 bases and J 3 bases, leaving 14 bases between the germline ends. The CDR3 covers 15 residues. From germline, CDR1 is SGHRS and CDR2 YFSETQ. In nucleotides, the CDR3 is TGCGCCAGCAGCCCTGGCAGGGCCCCCAATCAGCCCCAGCATTTT. This translates into CASSPGRAPNQPQHF.

The chain carries TRBV21-1 and TRBJ2-1; whether TRBD1, the table's D call, matches the DNA was not checked. TRBV21-1 is labeled a pseudogene. The CDR3 is made up of 16 amino acids. CDR3 in amino acids: CASSLGQQAGFNEQFF. The CDR3 DNA is TGTGCCAGCAGCCTAGGACAGCAAGCTGGGTTCAATGAGCAGTTCTTC.

The V call is TRBV2, the J call TRBJ1-5; 7 positions agree with TRBD1. V gave up 10 bases and J gave up 3 bases; unmatched junction bases: 12. The CDR3 is 15 amino acids. CDR1 and CDR2 (germline): SNHLY, FYNNEI. The CDR3 nucleotides read TGTGCCACCGTACCGTTCAGGGGGAACAATCAGCCCCAGCATTTT. Encoded protein: CATVPFRGNNQPQHF. The full variable domain, completed using reference TRBV2 and TRBJ1-5, is EPEVTQTPSHQVTQMGQEVILRCVPISNHLYFYWYRQILGQKVEFLVSFYNNEISEKSEIFDDQFSVERPDGSNFTLKIRSTKLEDSAMYFCATVPFRGNNQPQHFGDGTRLSIL.

The chain employs TRBV7-8 and TRBJ1-5; D possibly corresponds to TRBD1 (6 bases). Germline CDR1 and CDR2: SGHVS and FQNEAQ. This CDR3 contains 15 residues. Deletions cut 5 bases from V and 2 bases from J, with 13 bases between. The CDR3 bases are TGTGCCAGCAGCCCAAACAGGGTCGGCAATCAGCCCCAGCATTTT. It specifies CASSPNRVGNQPQHF.

V usage is TRBV18 and J usage is TRBJ1-3; D call uncertain. Germline CDR1 reads KGHSH; CDR2 reads LQKENI. The V end was cut by 2 bases, the J end by 0 bases, with 5 bases between. The CDR3 is 14 amino acids. The CDR3 loop is CASSPGSSGNTIYF. The DNA for the CDR3 is TGTGCCAGCTCACCAGGGAGCTCTGGAAACACCATATATTTT.

The chain combines TRBV6-5 with TRBJ2-5; 8 bases line up with TRBD2. The J call may be in error: the DNA end matches TRBJ2-7 better. Germline V lookup: CDR1 MNHEY, CDR2 SVGAGI. The CDR3 totals 16 residues. CDR3 sequence (DNA): TGTGCCAGCAGTTACTCGGCCTTCAGCGGGAGCTACGAGCAGTACTTC. Amino acid sequence: CASSYSAFSGSYEQYF.

The genes are TRBV19 and TRBJ2-7; 9 bases line up with TRBD2. The CDR3 extends over 15 amino acids. The V gene's germline CDR1 is LNHDA and CDR2 SQIVND (reference sequence). After removal of 6 bases from V and 5 bases from J, the junction contained 11 bases not matched to a gene. CDR3 sequence reads: CASRPAGTSSDEQYF. CDR3 nucleotides: TGTGCCAGTAGACCCGCCGGGACTAGCTCGGACGAGCAGTACTTC.

The genes are TRBV18 and TRBJ2-7; D perhaps matches TRBD2 (6 bases). This CDR3 spans 16 amino acids. V gave up 2 bases and J gave up 4 bases, with 18 bases separating them. CDR1 and CDR2 (germline): KGHSH, LQKENI. CDR3 loop: CASSPSVGSSLYEQYF. CDR3 DNA: TGTGCCAGCTCACCATCAGTCGGGAGCAGTTTGTACGAGCAGTACTTC.